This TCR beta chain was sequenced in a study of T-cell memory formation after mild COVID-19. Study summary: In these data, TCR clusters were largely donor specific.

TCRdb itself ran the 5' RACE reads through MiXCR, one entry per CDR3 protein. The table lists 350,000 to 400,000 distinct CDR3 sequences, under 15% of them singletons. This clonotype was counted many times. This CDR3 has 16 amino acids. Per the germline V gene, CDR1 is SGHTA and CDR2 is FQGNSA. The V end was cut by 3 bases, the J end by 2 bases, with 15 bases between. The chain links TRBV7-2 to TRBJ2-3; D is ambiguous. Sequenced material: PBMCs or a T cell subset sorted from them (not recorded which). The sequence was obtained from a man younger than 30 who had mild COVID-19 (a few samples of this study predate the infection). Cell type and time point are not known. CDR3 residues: CASSFLGGSNTDTQYF. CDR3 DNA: TGTGCCAGCAGCTTTCTTGGTGGTTCTAACACAGATACGCAGTATTTT.